The next 11 T cell receptor beta chains were all read from a single sample in a study of vaccination and CD4 T cells after COVID-19. Their antigens remain unidentified. Noted treatment: approximately 9-day PBMC culture with coronavirus spike peptide pools or control peptides (ViraFEST assay). Cultured CD4+ T cell DNA underwent sequencing with the Oncomine TCR Beta short-read assay. In TCRdb, the PCR reads were re-called with MiXCR into one record per CDR3 protein. Altogether roughly 3,200 distinct CDR3 sequences are present, approximately 80% being singletons, with the ten largest covering around 39%. The sequenced sample was CD4+ T cells from blood, cultured in vitro. The receptors here all came from a human donor who had recovered from COVID-19.

The genes are TRBV25-1 and TRBJ2-7; 8 positions agree with TRBD2. The CDR3 has 18 residues. Losses at the gene ends were 3 bases for V and 3 bases for J; bases not matched to a gene: 16. CDR1 is MGHDK and CDR2 is SYGVNS in the germline V gene. In DNA, the CDR3 is TGTGCCAGCAGTGACCTTCTCGGGGGGGTTGGTCCGAACTACGAGCAGTACTTC. It codes for CASSDLLGGVGPNYEQYF.

The V and J genes are TRBV6-2 or TRBV6-3 and TRBJ1-2; D is perhaps TRBD1 (6 bases). Deletions cut 6 bases from V and 3 bases from J, with 23 bases between. Germline V gene sequence: CDR1 MNHEY, CDR2 SVGEGT. CDR3 length: 17 amino acids. The CDR3 loop reads CASRTLQGPLVDYGYTF. The DNA of the CDR3 is TGTGCCAGCAGGACATTACAGGGCCCGCTGGTAGACTATGGCTACACCTTC.

This chain links TRBV15 with TRBJ2-3; 8 bases are shared with TRBD2. Germline V gene sequence: CDR1 LNHNV, CDR2 YYDKDF (reference sequence). This CDR3 has 16 residues. Trimming took 2 bases from V and 2 from J; bases not matched to a gene: 6. CDR3 loop: CATSRRAGGLTDTQYF. CDR3 DNA: TGTGCCACCAGCAGACGTGCGGGGGGCCTCACAGATACGCAGTATTTT.

Written as DNA, the CDR3 is TGTGCCAGCAGCCCTAGCAGGGGCTACACCTTC. It encodes CASSPSRGYTF. The chain uses TRBV11-2 and TRBJ1-2; D unresolved. The CDR3 has 11 amino acids. V was trimmed by 5 bases and J by 8 bases, leaving 9 bases between them. Germline loops: CDR1 SGHAT, CDR2 FQNNGV.

The chain is built from TRBV12-3 or TRBV12-4 and TRBJ1-5, with D tentatively TRBD1 (6 bases). This CDR3 is 18 amino acids long. The V end was cut by 0 bases, the J end by 6 bases, with 21 bases between. The CDR3 loop is CASSLAPSGAGARQPQHF. The CDR3, as DNA: TGTGCCAGCAGTTTAGCGCCTTCGGGGGCGGGGGCTCGTCAGCCCCAGCATTTT.

The genes are TRBV2 and TRBJ1-3; no clear D. The V gene's germline CDR1 is SNHLY and CDR2 FYNNEI. There are 13 residues in the CDR3. Trimming pared 4 bases from V and 5 bases from J, leaving 9 bases between. This CDR3 is CASSGEKRNTIYF. The CDR3 DNA sequence: TGTGCCAGCAGTGGGGAAAAGAGAAACACCATATATTTT.

The chain recombines TRBV6-1 with TRBJ1-5; no reliable D call. This CDR3 is built from 18 residues. Trimming removed 2 bases from V and 0 bases from J, with 17 bases in between. Germline CDR1 and CDR2: MNHNS and SASEGT. The DNA for the CDR3 is TGTGCCAGCAGTGAACCCGCCCGCCTGACGTATAGCAATCAGCCCCAGCATTTT. This codes for CASSEPARLTYSNQPQHF.

The rearrangement uses TRBV6-4 and TRBJ2-5, with D unclear. The CDR3 contains 13 residues. The ends were cut back, 2 bases at V and 1 base at J, with 5 bases in the middle. Germline CDR1 reads MRHNA; CDR2 reads SNTAGT. The CDR3 sequence: CASSDGVQETQYF. The CDR3 bases are TGTGCCAGCAGTGACGGGGTCCAAGAGACCCAGTACTTC.

The chain links TRBV5-4 to TRBJ2-3; TRBD2 agrees at 8 bases. The CDR3 totals 17 residues. Germline V gives CDR1 SGHNT, CDR2 YYREEE (reference sequence). The J segment lost 3 bases and the V segment lost 4 bases, leaving 13 bases of the junction unmatched. The CDR3 here is CASSPLPAGGVTDTQYF. DNA for the CDR3: TGTGCCAGCAGCCCATTACCGGCGGGGGGTGTGACAGATACGCAGTATTTT. The full variable domain, with the rest looked up from reference TRBV5-4 and TRBJ2-3, is ETGVTQSPTHLIKTRGQQVTLRCSSQSGHNTVSWYQQALGQGPQFIFQYYREEENGRGNFPPRFSGLQFPNYSSELNVNALELDDSALYLCASSPLPAGGVTDTQYFGPGTRLTVL.

The V and J genes are TRBV6-1 and TRBJ1-6; a weak D match, TRBD1 (6 bases). The CDR3 has 14 residues. Germline V gene data show CDR1 as MNHNS and CDR2 as SASEGT. Trimming left V 10 bases short and J 4 bases short, with 14 bases between. The CDR3 nucleotides read TGTGCCACTGGACAGTCGGCTTATAATTCACCCCTCCACTTT. Translating gives CATGQSAYNSPLHF.

The V gene is TRBV7-2, the J gene TRBJ1-2; D might be TRBD1 (5 bases). The CDR3 has 16 residues. Germline V gene sequence: CDR1 SGHTA, CDR2 FQGNSA. Trimming left V 5 bases short and J 3 bases short, with 19 bases between. CDR3: CASSNSLGGRYYGYTF. In DNA, the CDR3 is TGTGCCAGCAGCAATTCCCTCGGGGGACGCTACTATGGCTACACCTTC.